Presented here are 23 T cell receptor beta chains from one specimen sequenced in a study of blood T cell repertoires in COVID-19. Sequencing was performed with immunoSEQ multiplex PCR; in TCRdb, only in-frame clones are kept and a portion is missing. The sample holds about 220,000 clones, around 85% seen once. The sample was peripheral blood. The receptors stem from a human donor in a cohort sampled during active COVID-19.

The CDR3 reads CASSHRISSGNSPYEQYF. CDR3 coding DNA: TGTGCCAGCAGCCACCGAATTTCTAGCGGCAACTCACCCTACGAGCAGTACTTC. The V call is TRBV7-2, the J call TRBJ2-7; TRBD2 agrees at 7 bases. The length of the CDR3 is 18 residues. V lost 5 bases to trimming and J lost 2 bases; unmatched junction nucleotides: 18. The germline V gene encodes CDR1 SGHTA and CDR2 FQGNSA. Full variable domain (rest looked up from reference TRBV7-2 and TRBJ2-7): GAGVSQSPSNKVTEKGKDVELRCDPISGHTALYWYRQSLGQGLEFLIYFQGNSAPDKSGLPSDRFSAERTGGSVSTLTIQRTQQEDSAVYLCASSHRISSGNSPYEQYFGPGTRLTVT.

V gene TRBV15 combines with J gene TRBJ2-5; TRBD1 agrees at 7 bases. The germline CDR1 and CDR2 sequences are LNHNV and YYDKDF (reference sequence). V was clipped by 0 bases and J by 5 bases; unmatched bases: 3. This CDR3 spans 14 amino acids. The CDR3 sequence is CATSREGRGETQYF. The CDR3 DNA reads TGTGCCACCAGCAGAGAGGGCAGGGGGGAGACCCAGTACTTC.

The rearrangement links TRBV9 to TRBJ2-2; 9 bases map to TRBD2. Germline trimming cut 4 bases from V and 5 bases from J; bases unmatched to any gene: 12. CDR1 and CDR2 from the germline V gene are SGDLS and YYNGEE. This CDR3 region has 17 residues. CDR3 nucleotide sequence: TGTGCCAGCAGCCCCGTGGGGGCTAGCGGGAAGACCGGGGAGCTGTTTTTT. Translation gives CASSPVGASGKTGELFF. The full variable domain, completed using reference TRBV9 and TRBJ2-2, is DSGVTQTPKHLITATGQRVTLRCSPRSGDLSVYWYQQSLDQGLQFLIQYYNGEERAKGNILERFSAQQFPDLHSELNLSSLELGDSALYFCASSPVGASGKTGELFFGEGSRLTVL.

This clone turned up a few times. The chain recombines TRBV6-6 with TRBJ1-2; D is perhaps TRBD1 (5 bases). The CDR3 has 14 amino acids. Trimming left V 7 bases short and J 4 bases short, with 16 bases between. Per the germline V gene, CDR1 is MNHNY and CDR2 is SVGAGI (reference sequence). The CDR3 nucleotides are TGTGCCAGCACCCACGAGGCTGGGGCCTATGGCTACACCTTC. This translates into CASTHEAGAYGYTF.

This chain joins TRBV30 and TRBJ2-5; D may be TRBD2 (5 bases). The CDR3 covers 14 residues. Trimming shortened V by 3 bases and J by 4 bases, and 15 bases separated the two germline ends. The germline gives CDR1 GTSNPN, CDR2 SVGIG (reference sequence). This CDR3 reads CAWRGSAGTETQYF. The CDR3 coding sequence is TGTGCCTGGAGGGGGAGCGCGGGTACAGAGACCCAGTACTTC. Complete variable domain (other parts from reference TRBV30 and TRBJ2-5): SQTIHQWPATLVQPVGSPLSLECTVEGTSNPNLYWYRQAAGRGLQLLFYSVGIGQISSEVPQNLSASRPQDRQFILSSKKLLLSDSGFYLCAWRGSAGTETQYFGPGTRLLVL.

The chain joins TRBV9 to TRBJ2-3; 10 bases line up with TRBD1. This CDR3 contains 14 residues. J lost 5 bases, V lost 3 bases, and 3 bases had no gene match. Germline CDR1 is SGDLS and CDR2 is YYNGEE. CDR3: CASSATGGGDTQYF. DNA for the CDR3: TGTGCCAGCAGCGCGACAGGGGGCGGAGATACGCAGTATTTT.

The CDR3 is CASSYSKEGARSNQPQHF. The CDR3 nucleotides are TGTGCCAGCAGTTACTCGAAAGAAGGGGCGAGGAGCAATCAGCCCCAGCATTTT. The chain links TRBV6-2 or TRBV6-3 to TRBJ1-5, with D possibly matching TRBD1 (5 bases). The germline gives CDR1 MNHEY, CDR2 SVGEGT. Deletions cut 0 bases from V and 1 base from J, with 16 bases between. The CDR3 runs 18 residues.

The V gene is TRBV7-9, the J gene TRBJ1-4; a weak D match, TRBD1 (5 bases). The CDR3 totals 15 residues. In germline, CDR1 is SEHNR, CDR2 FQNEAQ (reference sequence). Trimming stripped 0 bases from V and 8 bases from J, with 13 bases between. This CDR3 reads CASSLAGRVQEKLFF. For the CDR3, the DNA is TGTGCCAGCAGCTTAGCTGGCAGGGTACAGGAAAAACTGTTTTTT.

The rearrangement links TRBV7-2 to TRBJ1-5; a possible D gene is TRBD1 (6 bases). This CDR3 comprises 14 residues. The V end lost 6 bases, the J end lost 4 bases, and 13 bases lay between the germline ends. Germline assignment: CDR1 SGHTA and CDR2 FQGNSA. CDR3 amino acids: CASRSQGTNQPQHF. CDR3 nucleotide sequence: TGTGCCAGCAGGTCACAGGGAACAAATCAGCCCCAGCATTTT.

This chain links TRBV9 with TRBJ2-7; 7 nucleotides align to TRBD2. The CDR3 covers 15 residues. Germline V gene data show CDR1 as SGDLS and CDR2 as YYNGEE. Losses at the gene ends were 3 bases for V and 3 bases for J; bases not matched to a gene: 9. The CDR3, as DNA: TGTGCCAGCAGCGCCGAGGGAGGGCGGAGCTACGAGCAGTACTTC. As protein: CASSAEGGRSYEQYF.

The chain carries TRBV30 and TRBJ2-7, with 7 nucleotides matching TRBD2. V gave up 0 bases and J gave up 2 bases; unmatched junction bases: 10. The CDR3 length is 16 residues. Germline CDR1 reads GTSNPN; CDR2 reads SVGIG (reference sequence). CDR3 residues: CAWSVHGSGPTYEQYF. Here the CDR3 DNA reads TGTGCCTGGAGTGTACATGGTAGCGGGCCGACCTACGAGCAGTACTTC.

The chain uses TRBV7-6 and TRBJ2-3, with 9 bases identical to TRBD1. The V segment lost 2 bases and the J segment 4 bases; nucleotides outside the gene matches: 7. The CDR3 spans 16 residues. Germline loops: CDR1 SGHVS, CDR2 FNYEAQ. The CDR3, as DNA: TGTGCCAGCAGCTTAAGAGGGACAGGGTCCCCAGATACGCAGTATTTT. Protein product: CASSLRGTGSPDTQYF.

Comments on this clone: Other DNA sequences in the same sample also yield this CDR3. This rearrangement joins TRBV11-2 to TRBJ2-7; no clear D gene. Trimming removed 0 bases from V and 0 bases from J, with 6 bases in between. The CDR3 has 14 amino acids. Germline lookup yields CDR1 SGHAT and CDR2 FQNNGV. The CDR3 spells CASSLDRSSYEQYF. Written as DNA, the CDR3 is TGTGCCAGCAGCTTAGACCGCAGCTCCTACGAGCAGTACTTC.

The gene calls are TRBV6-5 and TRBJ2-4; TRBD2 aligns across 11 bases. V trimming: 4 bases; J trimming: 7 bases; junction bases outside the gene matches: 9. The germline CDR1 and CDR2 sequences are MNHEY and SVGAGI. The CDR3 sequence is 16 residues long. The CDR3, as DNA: TGTGCCAGCAGTTCCCTTATAGCGGGAGGGAGGAACATTCAGTACTTC. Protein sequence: CASSSLIAGGRNIQYF.

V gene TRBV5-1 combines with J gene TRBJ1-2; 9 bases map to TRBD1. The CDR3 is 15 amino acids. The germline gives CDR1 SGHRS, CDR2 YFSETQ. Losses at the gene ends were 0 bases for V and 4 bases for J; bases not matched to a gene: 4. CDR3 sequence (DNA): TGCGCCAGCAGCTTGGGGGGACAGGGAACCTATGGCTACACCTTC. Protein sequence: CASSLGGQGTYGYTF.

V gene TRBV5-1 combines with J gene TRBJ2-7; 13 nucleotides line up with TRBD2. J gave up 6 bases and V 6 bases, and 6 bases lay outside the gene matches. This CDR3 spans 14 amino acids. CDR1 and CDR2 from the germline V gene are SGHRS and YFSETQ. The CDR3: CASTLGLAGAEQYF. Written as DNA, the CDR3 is TGCGCCAGCACCCTAGGACTAGCGGGAGCCGAGCAGTACTTC.

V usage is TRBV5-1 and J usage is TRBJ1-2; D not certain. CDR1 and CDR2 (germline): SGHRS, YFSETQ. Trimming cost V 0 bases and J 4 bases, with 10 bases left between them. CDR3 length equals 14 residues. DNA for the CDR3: TGCGCCAGCAGCTTGGCCTGGGAGGCCTATGGCTACACCTTC. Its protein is CASSLAWEAYGYTF.

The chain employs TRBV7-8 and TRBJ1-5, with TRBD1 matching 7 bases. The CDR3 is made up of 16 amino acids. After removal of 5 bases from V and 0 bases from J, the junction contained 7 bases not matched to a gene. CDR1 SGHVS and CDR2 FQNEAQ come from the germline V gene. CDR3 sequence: CASSPTGEDSNQPQHF. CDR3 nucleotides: TGTGCCAGCAGCCCCACAGGGGAGGATAGCAATCAGCCCCAGCATTTT.

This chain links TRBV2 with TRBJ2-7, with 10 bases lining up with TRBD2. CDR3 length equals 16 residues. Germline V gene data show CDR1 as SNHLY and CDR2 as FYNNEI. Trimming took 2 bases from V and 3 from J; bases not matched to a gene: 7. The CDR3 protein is CASSELAGEPHYEQYF. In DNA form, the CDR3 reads TGTGCCAGCAGTGAACTAGCGGGAGAGCCCCACTACGAGCAGTACTTC.

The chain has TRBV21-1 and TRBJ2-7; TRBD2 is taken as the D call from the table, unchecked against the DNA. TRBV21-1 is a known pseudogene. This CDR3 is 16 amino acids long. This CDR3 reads CASSKFWRLSSYEQYF. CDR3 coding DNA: TGTGCCAGCAGCAAATTTTGGAGGCTGAGCTCCTACGAGCAGTACTTC.

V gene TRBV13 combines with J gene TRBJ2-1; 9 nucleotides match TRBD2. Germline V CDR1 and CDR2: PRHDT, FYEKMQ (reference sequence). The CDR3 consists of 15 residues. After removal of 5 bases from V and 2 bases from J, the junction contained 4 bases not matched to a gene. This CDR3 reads CASSLSGGAYNEQFF. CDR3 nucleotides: TGTGCCAGCAGCCTTAGCGGGGGAGCCTACAATGAGCAGTTCTTC.

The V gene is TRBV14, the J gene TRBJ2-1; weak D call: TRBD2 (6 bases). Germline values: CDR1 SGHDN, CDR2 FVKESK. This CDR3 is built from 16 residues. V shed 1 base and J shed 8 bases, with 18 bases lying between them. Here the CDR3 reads CASSQVEGGPRYEQFF. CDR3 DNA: TGTGCCAGCAGCCAAGTAGAGGGAGGCCCGCGTTATGAGCAGTTCTTC.

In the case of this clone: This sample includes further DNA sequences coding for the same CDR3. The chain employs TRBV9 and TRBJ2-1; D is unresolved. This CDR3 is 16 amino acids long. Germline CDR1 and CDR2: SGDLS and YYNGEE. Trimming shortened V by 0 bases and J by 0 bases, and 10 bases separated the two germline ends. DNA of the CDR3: TGTGCCAGCAGCGTAGGACCGGGTGGCTCCTACAATGAGCAGTTCTTC. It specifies CASSVGPGGSYNEQFF.